This T cell receptor (beta chain) stems from a study of Ad26.COV2.S vaccination and SARS-CoV-2 variants (dated by TCRdb to the early 2020s). Notes on the research overall: TCRbeta repertoire sequencing was used to assess the specificity and breadth of SARS-CoV-2-reactive T cell receptors after Ad26.COV2.S vaccination. The TCR-sequenced set comprised around 30 samples: around 20 Ad26.COV2.S vaccine recipients, 5 placebo recipients and 8 SARS-CoV-2 convalescent individuals.

The immunoSEQ Assay was used to sequence TCRbeta CDR3 regions. After extraction, genomic DNA underwent amplification by bias-controlled multiplex PCR, followed by high-throughput sequencing. The paper's processing steps were these. To quantify the absolute abundance of each unique TCRbeta CDR3 region, sequences were collapsed and filtered. Usable DNA was measured by amplifying reference genes present in all nucleated cells, and TCRbeta template counts were normalized to that usable DNA to estimate T cell fraction. Repertoire TCRs were annotated as SARS-CoV-2-specific by exact matching of V gene, CDR3 amino acid sequence and J gene to a known reactive TCR set. MIRA supplied the reference SARS-CoV-2 TCR set, which was filtered for enrichment in COVID-19-positive ImmuneCODE repertoires so that public or cross-reactive TCRs were removed. Drawing on the MIRA antigens, annotated TCRs were analysed further at the level of specific ORF or position within ORF. Breadth was defined as the number of annotated unique rearrangements divided by the total number of unique productive rearrangements, and depth was defined as the summed frequency of the annotated unique rearrangements. Two-sided Wilcoxon rank-sum tests were applied when comparing TCR breadth between groups. Not all clones reach the TCRdb copy of this immuneACCESS table, which keeps in-frame sequences only. Checked studies attribute under half of the gap to unresolved V genes and leave the rest unexplained. V, J and clone size are those of that table, while D and trimming were read from the DNA. This sample has just over 350,000 clones in its table, and about 91% of those were observed once. In total, the top ten clones hold 3% to 4% of the sample.

In light of the paper, this sample's time point label describes: individuals recovered from natural SARS-CoV-2 infection. On the study overall, not on this receptor specifically: The authors noted that total T cell responses may have been underestimated by the TCR breadth and depth analyses. After vaccination, spike-specific CD8+ and CD4+ T cell responses were reported to show substantial breadth. Non-spike TCR breadth was comparable between vaccine and placebo recipients, consistent with the vaccine containing only spike. Higher spike-specific TCR breadth was observed in Ad26.COV2.S recipients than in placebo recipients (P = 0.0014).

V is cut by 0 bases and J by 2 bases, and the space between the germline ends is 15 bases. The germline V gene (reference sequence) supplies CDR1 LGHDT and CDR2 YNNKEL. The CDR3, cysteine through phenylalanine, is 17 amino acids long. Left in the record is the CDR3 DNA by itself, 51 bases read in frame from the first base. In regard to this clone: It lacks a known antigen. No base-level quality is on record; no much larger clone is a single base apart.

The V and J genes are TRBV3-1 (or the pseudogene TRBV3-2) and TRBJ2-3; possibly the D gene is TRBD1, per 6 matching bases. This TCR came from a human donor who had recovered from COVID-19. The sequenced sample was peripheral blood, obtained after recovery from COVID-19. DNA sequence: TGTGCCAGCAGCCAAGATCCCGTGGGACACATCACAGATACGCAGTATTTT. Its product reads: CASSQDPVGHITDTQYF.